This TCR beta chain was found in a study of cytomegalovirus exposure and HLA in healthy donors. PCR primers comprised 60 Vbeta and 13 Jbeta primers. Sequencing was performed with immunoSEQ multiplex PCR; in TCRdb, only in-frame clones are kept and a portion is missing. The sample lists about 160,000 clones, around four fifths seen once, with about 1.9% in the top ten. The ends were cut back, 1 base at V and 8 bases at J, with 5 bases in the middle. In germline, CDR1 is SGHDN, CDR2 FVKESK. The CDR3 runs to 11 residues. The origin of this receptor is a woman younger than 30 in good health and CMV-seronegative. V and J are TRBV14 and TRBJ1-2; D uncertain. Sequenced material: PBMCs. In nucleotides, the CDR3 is TGTGCCAGCAGCCAAGGGCGGGGCTACACCTTC. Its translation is CASSQGRGYTF.